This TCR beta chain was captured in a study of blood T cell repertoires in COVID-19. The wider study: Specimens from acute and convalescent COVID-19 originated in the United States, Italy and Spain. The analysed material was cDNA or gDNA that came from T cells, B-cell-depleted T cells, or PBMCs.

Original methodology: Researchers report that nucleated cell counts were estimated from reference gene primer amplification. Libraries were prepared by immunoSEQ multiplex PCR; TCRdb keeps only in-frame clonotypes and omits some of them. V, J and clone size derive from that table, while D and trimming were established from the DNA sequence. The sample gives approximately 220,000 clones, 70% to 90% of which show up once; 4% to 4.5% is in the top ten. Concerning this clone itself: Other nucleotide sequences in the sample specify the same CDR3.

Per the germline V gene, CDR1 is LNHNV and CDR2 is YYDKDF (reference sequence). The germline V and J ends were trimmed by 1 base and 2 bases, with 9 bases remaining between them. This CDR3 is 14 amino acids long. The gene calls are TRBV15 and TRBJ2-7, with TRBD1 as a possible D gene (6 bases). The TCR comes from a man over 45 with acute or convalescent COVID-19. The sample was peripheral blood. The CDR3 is CATSRGTATYEQYF. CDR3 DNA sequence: TGTGCCACCAGCAGAGGGACAGCTACCTACGAGCAGTACTTC.